Shown below are 8 T cell receptor beta chains from a single sample sequenced in a study of shared T cell receptors in the human thymus. Produced via immunoSEQ multiplex PCR; TCRdb's table is partial and in-frame only. In the table there are more than 550,000 clones, about 90% of which are singletons. These data also formed part of another study, on human thymus T cells.

Sequencing was done on a sample of thymocytes. These receptors were collected from a boy in the first two years of life with a congenital heart defect.

The chain recombines TRBV28 with TRBJ1-3, with D maybe TRBD1 (6 bases). V was clipped by 3 bases and J by 2 bases, with 11 bases between them. The CDR3 runs 15 residues. CDR1 is MDHEN and CDR2 is SYDVKM in the germline V gene. CDR3 nucleotide sequence: TGTGCCAGCAGTTTGGGGGGGGCTCCTGGAAACACCATATATTTT. Protein: CASSLGGAPGNTIYF.

This chain links TRBV30 with TRBJ2-6; D perhaps matches TRBD1 (8 bases). This CDR3 is built from 17 residues. Germline CDR1 and CDR2: GTSNPN and SVGIG (reference sequence). Deletions cut 8 bases from V and 4 bases from J, with 24 bases between. The DNA for the CDR3 is TGTGCCCACCTTGACAGGGGTCGGGGGGACGGGGCCAACGTCCTGACTTTC. Translating gives CAHLDRGRGDGANVLTF.

This chain joins TRBV18 and TRBJ1-6; D is uncertain. The CDR3 has 14 residues. The germline V gene has CDR1 KGHSH and CDR2 LQKENI. The V end lost 0 bases, the J end lost 7 bases, and 7 bases lay between the germline ends. The CDR3 sequence is CASSPPPINSPLHF. CDR3 sequence (DNA): TGTGCCAGCTCACCACCTCCCATCAATTCACCCCTCCACTTT.

The rearrangement uses TRBV6-5 and TRBJ1-5; a possible D gene is TRBD1 (6 bases). Germline CDR1 and CDR2: MNHEY and SVGAGI. Trimming shortened V by 2 bases and J by 6 bases, and 11 bases separated the two germline ends. There are 14 residues in the CDR3. CDR3 loop: CASSYIRGSQPQHF. CDR3 bases: TGTGCCAGCAGTTACATCAGGGGTTCTCAGCCCCAGCATTTT.

The rearrangement uses TRBV27 and TRBJ2-7, with a tentative D call TRBD1 (5 bases). Germline lookup yields CDR1 MNHEY and CDR2 SMNVEV (reference sequence). This CDR3 is 17 amino acids long. Trimming pared 4 bases from V and 0 bases from J, leaving 19 bases between. CDR3 sequence: CASSSYPDSPHSYEQYF. The CDR3 nucleotides are TGTGCCAGCAGTTCTTACCCCGACAGCCCACACTCCTACGAGCAGTACTTC.

The V call is TRBV19, the J call TRBJ1-4; D may be TRBD1 (5 bases). The CDR3 is 13 residues long. V was clipped by 4 bases and J by 4 bases, with 7 bases between them. Germline-derived CDR1 and CDR2 are LNHDA and SQIVND (reference sequence). CDR3 sequence reads: CASSTRGNEKLFF. CDR3 in DNA: TGTGCCAGTAGTACTAGGGGTAATGAAAAACTGTTTTTT. Complete variable domain (other parts from reference TRBV19 and TRBJ1-4): DGGITQSPKYLFRKEGQNVTLSCEQNLNHDAMYWYRQDPGQGLRLIYYSQIVNDFQKGDIAEGYSVSREKKESFPLTVTSAQKNPTAFYLCASSTRGNEKLFFGSGTQLSVL.

The J gene is TRBJ2-5, the V gene TRBV4-2; 11 bases match TRBD2. Trimming removed 4 bases from V and 3 bases from J; junction bases left unmatched: 4. Germline CDR1 and CDR2: LGHNA and YNFKEQ. This CDR3 comprises 15 residues. For the CDR3, the DNA is TGTGCCAGCAGCCGCCCGGGACTAGCGGAAGAGACCCAGTACTTC. Its translation: CASSRPGLAEETQYF.

There are a few counts of this clone. This rearrangement joins TRBV28 to TRBJ1-4; 7 bases agree with TRBD1. Germline CDR1 MDHEN, CDR2 SYDVKM. V trimming: 2 bases; J trimming: 0 bases; junction bases outside the gene matches: 6. CDR3 length: 17 amino acids. Here the CDR3 reads CASSLKSGGPTNEKLFF. For the CDR3, the DNA is TGTGCCAGCAGTTTAAAATCAGGGGGTCCAACTAATGAAAAACTGTTTTTT.